The rows below give T cell receptor beta chains drawn from one sample of a study of blood T cell repertoires in COVID-19. Profiled with immunoSEQ multiplex PCR; TCRdb holds only in-frame clones, not every one. This repertoire shows hundreds of thousands of clones, roughly nine tenths found once; its top ten account for less than 7.5%. The sample taken for sequencing was peripheral blood. The receptors were sampled from a man aged 55 to 70 who had recovered from COVID-19. Each CDR3 is given with its conserved first and last residue. The order of the fields is D gene, clone size, J gene, V gene, CDR3 protein, CDR3 DNA. D genes are given only for firm matches. Clone size, where shown, is once, few, many, or a class for clones that have expanded.

d_gene: NA; abundance: NA; j_gene: TRBJ2-5; v_gene: TRBV7-2; CDR3aa: CASSRSLPETQYF; CDR3nt: TGTGCCAGCAGCAGAAGCCTTCCGGAGACCCAGTACTTC
d_gene: NA; abundance: once; j_gene: TRBJ2-7; v_gene: TRBV3-1/TRBV3-2; CDR3aa: CASSQDFRVAYEQYF; CDR3nt: TGTGCCAGCAGCCAAGATTTCAGGGTCGCCTACGAGCAGTACTTC
d_gene: TRBD1; abundance: NA; j_gene: TRBJ2-2; v_gene: TRBV6-6; CDR3aa: CASSSQGPNTGELFF; CDR3nt: TGTGCCAGCAGTTCACAGGGGCCGAACACCGGGGAGCTGTTTTTT
d_gene: TRBD1; abundance: NA; j_gene: TRBJ2-7; v_gene: TRBV30; CDR3aa: CAWSVLGQGTSYEQYF; CDR3nt: TGTGCCTGGAGTGTACTGGGACAGGGGACCTCCTACGAGCAGTACTTC
d_gene: TRBD2; abundance: NA; j_gene: TRBJ2-7; v_gene: TRBV20-1; CDR3aa: CSAYSGNEQYF; CDR3nt: TGCAGTGCTTATAGCGGGAACGAGCAGTACTTC
d_gene: NA; abundance: NA; j_gene: TRBJ2-1; v_gene: TRBV5-1; CDR3aa: CASSLPLASNEQFF; CDR3nt: TGCGCCAGCAGCTTGCCACTAGCTTCCAATGAGCAGTTCTTC
d_gene: TRBD1; abundance: NA; j_gene: TRBJ1-2; v_gene: TRBV28; CDR3aa: CASSYPQGWGAYTF; CDR3nt: TGTGCCAGCAGTTACCCACAGGGGTGGGGTGCCTACACCTTC
d_gene: TRBD1; abundance: NA; j_gene: TRBJ1-2; v_gene: TRBV6-4; CDR3aa: CASSPGTGTNYGYTF; CDR3nt: TGTGCCAGCAGTCCCGGGACAGGGACTAACTATGGCTACACCTTC
d_gene: NA; abundance: NA; j_gene: TRBJ1-6; v_gene: TRBV28; CDR3aa: CASSPRTNLSPLHF; CDR3nt: TGTGCCAGCAGTCCACGGACTAACCTTTCACCCCTCCACTTT
d_gene: NA; abundance: NA; j_gene: TRBJ1-5; v_gene: TRBV24-1; CDR3aa: CATSDLQGRDRNQPQHF; CDR3nt: TGTGCCACCAGTGATTTGCAGGGGAGGGACCGCAATCAGCCCCAGCATTTT
d_gene: TRBD1; abundance: NA; j_gene: TRBJ1-6; v_gene: TRBV13; CDR3aa: CASRLQGNSPLHF; CDR3nt: TGTGCCAGCAGATTACAGGGGAATTCACCCCTCCACTTT
d_gene: TRBD2; abundance: once; j_gene: TRBJ2-3; v_gene: TRBV4-1; CDR3aa: CASSATSGTSDTQYF; CDR3nt: TGCGCCAGCAGCGCGACTAGCGGGACTTCAGATACGCAGTATTTT
d_gene: NA; abundance: NA; j_gene: TRBJ1-5; v_gene: TRBV6-2/TRBV6-3; CDR3aa: CASSYSSSNQPQHF; CDR3nt: TGTGCCAGCAGTTACTCCTCTAGCAATCAGCCCCAGCATTTT
d_gene: NA; abundance: NA; j_gene: TRBJ1-2; v_gene: TRBV4-2; CDR3aa: CASSQALFPDYGYTF; CDR3nt: TGTGCCAGCAGCCAAGCCCTATTCCCGGACTATGGCTACACCTTC
d_gene: TRBD2; abundance: NA; j_gene: TRBJ2-5; v_gene: TRBV18; CDR3aa: CASSQTSGQETQYF; CDR3nt: TGTGCCAGCTCCCAAACTAGCGGCCAAGAGACCCAGTACTTC
d_gene: NA; abundance: NA; j_gene: TRBJ1-5; v_gene: TRBV30; CDR3aa: CAWSVQSNQPQHF; CDR3nt: TGTGCCTGGAGTGTACAAAGCAATCAGCCCCAGCATTTT
d_gene: TRBD2; abundance: NA; j_gene: TRBJ2-5; v_gene: TRBV7-9; CDR3aa: CASSRTSGETQYF; CDR3nt: TGTGCCAGCAGCCGGACTAGCGGGGAGACCCAGTACTTC
d_gene: NA; abundance: NA; j_gene: TRBJ2-7; v_gene: TRBV28; CDR3aa: CATLSYEQYF; CDR3nt: TGTGCCACCCTATCATACGAGCAGTACTTC
d_gene: TRBD2; abundance: few; j_gene: TRBJ2-1; v_gene: TRBV9; CDR3aa: CASSVTSGSYNEQFF; CDR3nt: TGTGCCAGCAGCGTTACTAGCGGCTCCTACAATGAGCAGTTCTTC
d_gene: TRBD1; abundance: NA; j_gene: TRBJ1-5; v_gene: TRBV7-9; CDR3aa: CASRGQGDHQPQHF; CDR3nt: TGTGCCAGCAGGGGACAGGGGGACCATCAGCCCCAGCATTTT
d_gene: NA; abundance: NA; j_gene: TRBJ2-1; v_gene: TRBV11-2; CDR3aa: CASSSRLRDNEQFF; CDR3nt: TGTGCCAGCAGCTCCCGACTGAGGGACAATGAGCAGTTCTTC
d_gene: TRBD1; abundance: NA; j_gene: TRBJ1-4; v_gene: TRBV24-1; CDR3aa: CATSDGTGTNEKLFF; CDR3nt: TGTGCCACCAGTGATGGGACAGGGACTAATGAAAAACTGTTTTTT
d_gene: TRBD1; abundance: NA; j_gene: TRBJ1-4; v_gene: TRBV25-1; CDR3aa: CASSLDRDRKEKLFF; CDR3nt: TGTGCCAGCAGTCTGGACAGGGACCGGAAAGAAAAACTGTTTTTT
d_gene: TRBD1; abundance: few; j_gene: TRBJ2-7; v_gene: TRBV2; CDR3aa: CASSRQGYEQYF; CDR3nt: TGTGCCAGCAGTCGACAGGGTTACGAGCAGTACTTC
d_gene: NA; abundance: NA; j_gene: TRBJ1-1; v_gene: TRBV5-1; CDR3aa: CASSLRGVNTEAFF; CDR3nt: TGCGCCAGCAGCTTGCGGGGTGTGAATACTGAAGCTTTCTTT
d_gene: TRBD1; abundance: NA; j_gene: TRBJ2-1; v_gene: TRBV18; CDR3aa: CASSPGTGSRREQFF; CDR3nt: TGTGCCAGCTCACCCGGGACAGGGAGCCGGAGGGAGCAGTTCTTC
d_gene: NA; abundance: NA; j_gene: TRBJ2-3; v_gene: TRBV3-1/TRBV3-2; CDR3aa: CASSLWGEGGDTQYF; CDR3nt: TGTGCCAGCAGCCTCTGGGGCGAGGGAGGAGATACGCAGTATTTT
d_gene: NA; abundance: few; j_gene: TRBJ2-7; v_gene: TRBV12-1; CDR3aa: CASSFGPGQGIFYEQYF; CDR3nt: TGTGCCAGCAGCTTCGGCCCGGGACAGGGTATTTTCTACGAGCAGTACTTC
d_gene: NA; abundance: NA; j_gene: TRBJ1-2; v_gene: TRBV6-5; CDR3aa: CASSMEAGGYTF; CDR3nt: TGTGCCAGCAGTATGGAGGCGGGAGGCTACACCTTC
d_gene: NA; abundance: NA; j_gene: TRBJ2-1; v_gene: TRBV3-1/TRBV3-2; CDR3aa: CASSQGRVSDNEQFF; CDR3nt: TGTGCCAGCAGCCAAGGCAGGGTTTCCGACAATGAGCAGTTCTTC
d_gene: TRBD1; abundance: NA; j_gene: TRBJ1-4; v_gene: TRBV19; CDR3aa: CASGQGSFNEKLFF; CDR3nt: TGTGCCAGTGGACAGGGCTCCTTTAATGAAAAACTGTTTTTT
d_gene: NA; abundance: NA; j_gene: TRBJ2-3; v_gene: TRBV6-1; CDR3aa: CASSEDRLADTQYF; CDR3nt: TGTGCCAGCAGTGAAGACAGATTAGCAGATACGCAGTATTTT
d_gene: TRBD1; abundance: NA; j_gene: TRBJ2-7; v_gene: TRBV28; CDR3aa: CASVTGGTGSFEQYF; CDR3nt: TGTGCCAGCGTGACAGGCGGGACAGGGTCCTTCGAGCAGTACTTC
d_gene: TRBD2; abundance: NA; j_gene: TRBJ2-7; v_gene: TRBV11-2; CDR3aa: CASSLPIGRGLAGVYEQYF; CDR3nt: TGTGCCAGCAGCCTTCCGATCGGCAGGGGACTAGCGGGAGTCTACGAGCAGTACTTC
d_gene: NA; abundance: NA; j_gene: TRBJ2-7; v_gene: TRBV7-2; CDR3aa: CASSLEGGNEQYF; CDR3nt: TGTGCCAGCAGCTTAGAGGGGGGGAACGAGCAGTACTTC
d_gene: NA; abundance: NA; j_gene: TRBJ2-7; v_gene: TRBV30; CDR3aa: CAWSVEGVIHEQYF; CDR3nt: TGTGCCTGGAGTGTGGAGGGAGTCATCCACGAGCAGTACTTC
d_gene: TRBD1; abundance: NA; j_gene: TRBJ1-5; v_gene: TRBV9; CDR3aa: CASSLGQDNQPQHF; CDR3nt: TGTGCCAGCAGCCTGGGACAGGACAATCAGCCCCAGCATTTT
d_gene: TRBD2; abundance: NA; j_gene: TRBJ2-5; v_gene: TRBV7-2; CDR3aa: CASSTQRDPARETQYF; CDR3nt: TGTGCCAGCAGCACCCAGCGGGACCCAGCTCGGGAGACCCAGTACTTC
d_gene: NA; abundance: once; j_gene: TRBJ2-1; v_gene: TRBV7-2; CDR3aa: CASSTRQLSSYNEQFF; CDR3nt: TGTGCCAGCAGCACCCGACAGCTTAGCTCCTACAATGAGCAGTTCTTC
d_gene: TRBD1; abundance: NA; j_gene: TRBJ1-2; v_gene: TRBV6-4; CDR3aa: CASTSGTGAGYGYTF; CDR3nt: TGTGCCAGCACCTCCGGGACAGGGGCTGGCTATGGCTACACCTTC
d_gene: TRBD2; abundance: NA; j_gene: TRBJ2-3; v_gene: TRBV6-6; CDR3aa: CASSYGLAGGPDTQYF; CDR3nt: TGTGCCAGCAGTTACGGGCTAGCGGGGGGGCCAGATACGCAGTATTTT
d_gene: NA; abundance: NA; j_gene: TRBJ1-5; v_gene: TRBV6-5; CDR3aa: CASSYSTGGRGQPQHF; CDR3nt: TGTGCCAGCAGTTACTCGACCGGGGGGCGCGGGCAGCCCCAGCATTTT
d_gene: TRBD1; abundance: NA; j_gene: TRBJ2-7; v_gene: TRBV11-2; CDR3aa: CASSLFGDRVYEQYF; CDR3nt: TGTGCCAGCAGCTTATTTGGGGACAGGGTCTACGAGCAGTACTTC
d_gene: TRBD1; abundance: NA; j_gene: TRBJ2-6; v_gene: TRBV14; CDR3aa: CASSQPRTGGASWGANVLTF; CDR3nt: TGTGCCAGCAGCCAACCCCGGACAGGGGGCGCCTCGTGGGGGGCCAACGTCCTGACTTTC
d_gene: NA; abundance: NA; j_gene: TRBJ1-2; v_gene: TRBV4-2; CDR3aa: CASSQLGVSIRVNYGYTF; CDR3nt: TGTGCCAGCAGCCAATTGGGCGTTTCGATCAGGGTAAACTATGGCTACACCTTC
d_gene: TRBD2; abundance: NA; j_gene: TRBJ2-4; v_gene: TRBV15; CDR3aa: CATSRDPTGGAKNIQYF; CDR3nt: TGTGCCACCAGCAGAGATCCAACCGGGGGGGCCAAAAACATTCAGTACTTC
d_gene: NA; abundance: NA; j_gene: TRBJ1-1; v_gene: TRBV5-4; CDR3aa: CASSLEVNLAQNTEAFF; CDR3nt: TGTGCCAGCAGCTTGGAAGTGAACCTTGCACAAAACACTGAAGCTTTCTTT